Presented here are 21 T cell receptor beta chains from one specimen sequenced in a study of shared clonotypes between healthy human individuals (dated by TCRdb to about 2020). Library preparation was by the immunoSEQ multiplex PCR assay. TCRdb limited this immuneACCESS table to in-frame rearrangements with V and J called. A share of clones is missing; checked studies link under half to unresolved V genes, and the rest is unexplained. This sample gives 2.3 million or so clones in total; over 85% of them show up just once. The top ten clonotypes cover 0.3% to 0.4% of the sample. Input material: naive CD4+ T cells from PBMCs. The cell subset or site tag for this specimen amounts to: CD45RA+ positively selected. These receptors all come from a man between 18 and 35 years old in good health. Some clones in this sample may be carry-over from other donors' samples.

The rearrangement uses TRBV28 and TRBJ2-3; 10 bases map to TRBD1. The germline V gene encodes CDR1 MDHEN and CDR2 SYDVKM. J lost 2 bases, V lost 5 bases, and 16 bases had no gene match. CDR3 length equals 19 residues. The CDR3 spells CASSGQGTGEWEDTDTQYF. CDR3 sequence (DNA): TGTGCCAGCAGTGGACAGGGGACAGGGGAATGGGAAGACACAGATACGCAGTATTTT.

The chain uses TRBV5-6 and TRBJ2-2; TRBD1 matches 7 bases. The CDR3 sequence is 15 residues long. Germline V gene data show CDR1 as SGHDT and CDR2 as YYEEEE. The V gene end was trimmed by 2 bases and the J gene end by 0 bases; junction bases not matched to a gene: 1. CDR3 residues: CASSLGTANTGELFF. DNA of the CDR3: TGTGCCAGCAGCTTAGGGACAGCGAACACCGGGGAGCTGTTTTTT.

V is TRBV28 and J is TRBJ1-5; D is perhaps TRBD1 (6 bases). This CDR3 contains 14 residues. Trimming stripped 7 bases from V and 3 bases from J, with 13 bases between. Looked up from germline, CDR1 is MDHEN and CDR2 is SYDVKM. This chain's CDR3 is CASTGGQTNQPQHF. CDR3 coding DNA: TGTGCCAGCACAGGTGGACAGACCAATCAGCCCCAGCATTTT.

V gene TRBV29-1 combines with J gene TRBJ1-3; D is perhaps TRBD1 (6 bases). V was pared by 2 bases and J by 3 bases, with 11 bases between. The CDR3 is 14 amino acids. Germline V gives CDR1 SQVTM, CDR2 ANQGSEA. CDR3 protein: CSVEWGAGGNTIYF. The DNA of the CDR3 is TGCAGCGTTGAATGGGGGGCTGGTGGAAACACCATATATTTT.

This rearrangement joins TRBV6-1 to TRBJ2-2; TRBD2 is a possible D gene (6 bases). The CDR3 extends over 14 amino acids. V was pared by 7 bases and J by 4 bases, with 13 bases between. Germline values: CDR1 MNHNS, CDR2 SASEGT. The CDR3 coding sequence is TGTGCCAGCAAAGAGCGGGCCTCCACCGGGGAGCTGTTTTTT. This translates into CASKERASTGELFF.

This rearrangement joins TRBV9 to TRBJ2-7; 8 bases fit TRBD1. V dropped 3 bases and J dropped 3; count of bases not matched to a gene: 8. The CDR3 consists of 15 residues. Per the germline V gene, CDR1 is SGDLS and CDR2 is YYNGEE. The CDR3 DNA is TGTGCCAGCAGCGCACAGGGGACAGGAATCTACGAGCAGTACTTC. It is translated as CASSAQGTGIYEQYF.

The CDR3 spells CASSSTGTGRLGPQHF. The CDR3 nucleotides are TGTGCCAGCAGCTCCACCGGGACAGGGAGGTTGGGGCCCCAGCATTTT. The chain links TRBV9 to TRBJ1-5; 9 nucleotides agree with TRBD1. In germline, CDR1 is SGDLS, CDR2 YYNGEE. The V segment lost 4 bases and the J segment 9 bases; nucleotides outside the gene matches: 14. The CDR3 contains 16 residues.

The rearrangement links TRBV12-1 to TRBJ2-7. TRBV12-1 corresponds to a pseudogene. The CDR3 is 17 amino acids. DNA for the CDR3: TGTGCCAGCACCCCCGGATGGGGGTCAGAAACCACCTACGAGCAGTACTTC. Translated, it gives CASTPGWGSETTYEQYF.

In its sample, this clone was seen once. J is TRBJ2-7 and V is TRBV25-1; a weak D match, TRBD1 (6 bases). Germline V CDR1 and CDR2: MGHDK, SYGVNS. V lost 1 base and J 3 bases, leaving 16 bases between the germline ends. The length of the CDR3 is 16 residues. CDR3 residues: CASSESGLTGRYEQYF. In DNA form, the CDR3 reads TGTGCCAGCAGTGAATCTGGCTTAACAGGGCGCTACGAGCAGTACTTC.

J is TRBJ2-1 and V is TRBV11-3; 7 bases line up with TRBD1. Germline CDR1 SGHNT, CDR2 YENEEA. The CDR3 has 15 amino acids. The ends lost 5 bases at V and 7 bases at J; junction bases unmatched: 11. CDR3 sequence: CASSGSSTGINEQFF. The CDR3 nucleotides are TGTGCCAGCAGCGGCAGTTCGACAGGGATTAATGAGCAGTTCTTC.

The chain couples TRBV5-4 to TRBJ2-5, with 7 positions matching TRBD1. The CDR3 contains 14 residues. Germline lookup yields CDR1 SGHNT and CDR2 YYREEE (reference sequence). V lost 1 base and J lost 3; bases outside the gene matches: 3. Here the CDR3 reads CASSLKTGEETQYF. CDR3 nucleotides: TGTGCCAGCAGCTTGAAAACAGGGGAAGAGACCCAGTACTTC.

This rearrangement joins TRBV30 to TRBJ1-6; D is possibly TRBD1 (6 bases). CDR1 is GTSNPN and CDR2 is SVGIG in the germline V gene (reference sequence). V lost 1 base and J 11 bases, leaving 15 bases between the germline ends. CDR3 length: 14 amino acids. The CDR3 loop reads CAWSARTRGAPLHF. The CDR3 nucleotides read TGTGCCTGGAGTGCCCGAACTAGGGGGGCACCCCTCCACTTT.

This chain uses TRBV5-1 with TRBJ2-7, with 9 bases matching TRBD2. V shed 1 base and J 4 bases; nucleotides not matched to a gene: 6. This CDR3 has 15 residues. The germline V gene encodes CDR1 SGHRS and CDR2 YFSETQ. CDR3 residues: CASSLSGRTRYEQYF. The DNA of the CDR3 is TGCGCCAGCAGCTTGAGCGGGAGGACGCGGTACGAGCAGTACTTC.

This rearrangement joins TRBV18 to TRBJ2-7; 13 bases match TRBD2. J lost 6 bases, V lost 6 bases, and 14 bases had no gene match. The CDR3 is made up of 17 amino acids. Germline V lookup: CDR1 KGHSH, CDR2 LQKENI. CDR3 sequence (DNA): TGTGCCAGCTCCCAAAGTGTACTAGCGGGAGGGATCCCCGAGCAGTACTTC. This translates into CASSQSVLAGGIPEQYF.

V and J are TRBV19 and TRBJ2-7; the match to TRBD2 covers 11 bases. Per the germline V gene, CDR1 is LNHDA and CDR2 is SQIVND (reference sequence). The CDR3 is 14 residues long. V was clipped by 2 bases and J by 6 bases; unmatched bases: 3. CDR3 loop: CASSITSGSAEQYF. DNA of the CDR3: TGTGCCAGTAGTATAACTAGCGGGAGCGCCGAGCAGTACTTC.

The V call is TRBV2, the J call TRBJ2-1; D gene unclear. Trimming removed 7 bases at V and 8 bases at J, with 9 bases between. The CDR3 is 11 amino acids. The germline gives CDR1 SNHLY, CDR2 FYNNEI. Here the CDR3 DNA reads TGTGCCAGCACCCCCTTCGATGAGCAGTTCTTC. It encodes CASTPFDEQFF.

The rearrangement uses TRBV27 and TRBJ2-6; no definite D call. Germline CDR1 MNHEY, CDR2 SMNVEV (reference sequence). The length of the CDR3 is 13 residues. The V end lost 2 bases, the J end lost 4 bases, and 3 bases lay between the germline ends. CDR3 sequence reads: CASSLHGANVLTF. The CDR3 nucleotides read TGTGCCAGCAGTTTACACGGGGCCAACGTCCTGACTTTC.

V is TRBV5-1 and J is TRBJ1-3, with D possibly TRBD1 on 6 matching bases. The CDR3 has 15 residues. The V and J ends lost 5 bases and 0 bases respectively, with 12 bases between them. CDR1 SGHRS and CDR2 YFSETQ come from the germline V gene. CDR3 coding DNA: TGCGCCAGCAGTTCGGACAGAAGCTCTGGAAACACCATATATTTT. This translates into CASSSDRSSGNTIYF.

The CDR3 coding sequence is TGTGCCAGCAGCCAATCAGGGAAGGGGTACAATGAGCAGTTCTTC. Amino acids: CASSQSGKGYNEQFF. The chain is built from TRBV5-4 and TRBJ2-1; perhaps TRBD1 as D (5 bases). The CDR3 totals 15 residues. Trimming stripped 4 bases from V and 4 bases from J, with 15 bases between. Germline values: CDR1 SGHNT, CDR2 YYREEE (reference sequence).

The rearrangement uses TRBV11-3 and TRBJ2-7, with 9 bases identical to TRBD2. The CDR3 is 14 amino acids. Per the germline V gene, CDR1 is SGHNT and CDR2 is YENEEA. With V trimmed by 2 bases and J by 7 bases, 6 bases remained unmatched. The CDR3 region has the DNA TGTGCCAGCAGCTTATATAGCGGGAGCTTTGAGCAGTACTTC. Translating gives CASSLYSGSFEQYF.

The chain joins TRBV5-1 to TRBJ1-1, with 11 bases fitting TRBD1. The CDR3 is made up of 12 amino acids. Trimming at V came to 4 bases and at J to 10 bases, leaving 3 bases not matched to a gene. In germline, CDR1 is SGHRS, CDR2 YFSETQ. CDR3 DNA sequence: TGCGCCAGCAGCAGGACAGGGGGCCGAGCTTTCTTT. Amino acid sequence: CASSRTGGRAFF.